The 17 T cell receptor beta chains listed next were all sequenced from one sample in a study of blood T cell repertoires in COVID-19. This table comes from immunoSEQ multiplex PCR, and its TCRdb copy is limited to in-frame clones, with some not included. Of around 130,000 clones detected, approximately 90% appear once; the ten largest clones hold more than 15%. The sample comprised peripheral blood. The receptors were gathered from a man aged 50 to 59 with active or convalescent COVID-19.

The chain couples TRBV6-5 to TRBJ1-4; 7 nucleotides agree with TRBD1. CDR1 is MNHEY, CDR2 SVGAGI, per germline. The CDR3 runs 14 residues. The trim removed 6 bases at V and 7 bases at J, leaving 8 bases unmatched. CDR3 amino acids: CASRKRQGGEKLFF. CDR3 DNA: TGTGCCAGCAGGAAGAGACAGGGTGGTGAAAAACTGTTTTTT.

The chain employs TRBV24-1 and TRBJ1-5; 12 bases map to TRBD1. V lost 4 bases to trimming and J lost 6 bases; unmatched junction nucleotides: 6. The length of the CDR3 is 16 residues. Germline V gives CDR1 KGHDR, CDR2 SFDVKD. The CDR3 region has the DNA TGTGCCACCAGTGACCGGGGGACAGGGGGCCGTCAGCCCCAGCATTTT. Its protein product is CATSDRGTGGRQPQHF.

The chain links TRBV27 to TRBJ2-1; TRBD2 aligns across 9 bases. The length of the CDR3 is 16 residues. The trim removed 8 bases at V and 5 bases at J, leaving 13 bases unmatched. Germline assignment: CDR1 MNHEY and CDR2 SMNVEV (reference sequence). In nucleotides, the CDR3 is TGTGCCAGCGGACCCGACACTAGCGGGTCCCACAATGAGCAGTTCTTC. Translating gives CASGPDTSGSHNEQFF.

This sequence joins TRBV12-5 and TRBJ1-5, with 7 nucleotides matching TRBD1. Germline V lookup: CDR1 LGHNT, CDR2 FRNRAP. The V segment lost 8 bases and the J segment 7 bases; nucleotides outside the gene matches: 17. The CDR3 contains 16 residues. The CDR3 here is CASKLGGRDSGQPQHF. The CDR3 bases are TGTGCTAGTAAACTTGGAGGAAGGGACAGCGGGCAGCCCCAGCATTTT.

The V gene is TRBV6-5, the J gene TRBJ2-2, with TRBD1 matching 8 bases. V lost 10 bases and J lost 3; bases outside the gene matches: 10. This CDR3 contains 15 residues. CDR1 MNHEY and CDR2 SVGAGI come from the germline V gene. The CDR3 DNA is TGTGCCATCCTCAAGGACAGGGTCGACACCGGGGAGCTGTTTTTT. It translates to CAILKDRVDTGELFF.

This clone turned up a few times. The genes are TRBV29-1 and TRBJ2-2; D is ambiguous. Germline V gives CDR1 SQVTM, CDR2 ANQGSEA. V shed 7 bases and J shed 7 bases, with 10 bases lying between them. This CDR3 comprises 11 residues. CDR3 loop: CSATQFGELFF. CDR3 coding DNA: TGCAGCGCGACCCAGTTCGGGGAGCTGTTTTTT.

The chain links TRBV6-2 or TRBV6-3 to TRBJ2-1; 13 bases map to TRBD2. Unmatched junction bases numbered 9, after V lost 4 bases and J lost 0 bases. Germline V gene data show CDR1 as MNHEY and CDR2 as SVGEGT. The length of the CDR3 is 19 residues. The CDR3 protein is CASSSWTSGSTRSYNEQFF. CDR3 DNA: TGTGCCAGCAGTTCCTGGACTAGCGGGAGCACTCGCTCCTACAATGAGCAGTTCTTC.

The CDR3 region has the DNA TGTGCCAGCAGCCAAGTGAAAAAACAGGCCCCCTTCGACGAGCAGTACTTC. Translation gives CASSQVKKQAPFDEQYF. This chain links TRBV14 with TRBJ2-7; possibly TRBD1 for D (5 bases). The CDR3 runs to 17 residues. CDR1 SGHDN and CDR2 FVKESK come from the germline V gene. The V gene lost 1 base and the J gene lost 5 bases, with 21 bases spanning the gap.

This sequence joins TRBV18 and TRBJ1-4; the match to TRBD1 covers 7 bases. Looked up from germline, CDR1 is KGHSH and CDR2 is LQKENI. The CDR3 totals 14 residues. Trimming at V came to 3 bases and at J to 5 bases, leaving 3 bases not matched to a gene. The CDR3 reads CASSPTGRNEKLFF. In DNA form, the CDR3 reads TGTGCCAGCTCACCGACAGGGAGGAATGAAAAACTGTTTTTT.

The chain carries TRBV10-3 and TRBJ2-1, with D perhaps matching TRBD2 (8 bases). V lost 9 bases to trimming and J lost 10 bases, with 19 bases between them. CDR1 is ENHRY, CDR2 SYGVKD, per germline. The length of the CDR3 is 13 residues. CDR3: CAISGTAIREQFF. Written as DNA, the CDR3 is TGTGCCATTAGCGGGACAGCCATTCGGGAGCAGTTCTTC.

The rearrangement uses TRBV12-5 and TRBJ1-4; D may be TRBD1 (5 bases). The ends were cut back, 2 bases at V and 7 bases at J, with 23 bases in the middle. Germline V gene sequence: CDR1 LGHNT, CDR2 FRNRAP. The CDR3 is 18 residues long. The CDR3 sequence is CASGLPNLDRTRSEKLFF. The CDR3 DNA reads as TGTGCTAGTGGTTTGCCGAATCTCGACCGGACAAGGAGTGAAAAACTGTTTTTT.

The genes are TRBV19 and TRBJ1-1; 7 bases are shared with TRBD1. There are 15 residues in the CDR3. V gave up 1 base and J gave up 4 bases; unmatched junction bases: 6. Germline V gene data show CDR1 as LNHDA and CDR2 as SQIVND (reference sequence). CDR3 DNA sequence: TGTGCCAGTAGTATAGGGGACAGTAGGGGCACTGAAGCTTTCTTT. This gives the protein CASSIGDSRGTEAFF.

In its sample, this clone was seen a few times. The rearrangement links TRBV5-1 to TRBJ2-1; maybe TRBD1 (6 bases). The V end was cut by 5 bases, the J end by 3 bases, with 9 bases between. Germline lookup yields CDR1 SGHRS and CDR2 YFSETQ. There are 13 residues in the CDR3. The CDR3 nucleotides are TGCGCCAGCAGACAGGGATTCTACAATGAGCAGTTCTTC. Protein: CASRQGFYNEQFF.

The V gene is TRBV3-1 (or the pseudogene TRBV3-2), the J gene TRBJ1-2, with 7 nucleotides matching TRBD1. The ends lost 4 bases at V and 5 bases at J; junction bases unmatched: 7. Germline V gene lookup returns CDR1 LGHDT and CDR2 YNNKEL (reference sequence). The CDR3 spans 14 residues. CDR3 sequence reads: CASSPRGTGYGYTF. The DNA of the CDR3 is TGTGCCAGCAGCCCCAGGGGGACGGGATATGGCTACACCTTC.

This chain uses TRBV19 with TRBJ1-1; D is unresolved. Trimming cost V 2 bases and J 0 bases, with 10 bases left between them. Germline V gene data show CDR1 as LNHDA and CDR2 as SQIVND (reference sequence). The CDR3 runs to 15 residues. CDR3 loop: CASSINPGLNTEAFF. CDR3 coding DNA: TGTGCCAGTAGTATAAACCCGGGATTGAACACTGAAGCTTTCTTT.

This clone has a handful of counts. The chain carries TRBV6-6 and TRBJ2-7, with 9 bases identical to TRBD1. The V gene's germline CDR1 is MNHNY and CDR2 SVGAGI (reference sequence). The CDR3 extends over 14 amino acids. With 6 bases clipped from V and 5 bases from J, the junction kept 8 bases outside the gene matches. CDR3 sequence reads: CASSQRTGAHEQYF. In nucleotides, the CDR3 is TGTGCCAGCAGCCAGAGGACAGGGGCCCACGAGCAGTACTTC.

The rearrangement uses TRBV29-1 and TRBJ2-1; TRBD1 matches 7 bases. Trimming took 2 bases from V and 6 from J; bases not matched to a gene: 10. CDR3 length: 15 residues. The germline V gene encodes CDR1 SQVTM and CDR2 ANQGSEA. This CDR3 is CSVERGRGSLNEQFF. The DNA of the CDR3 is TGCAGCGTTGAAAGGGGGCGCGGTAGCCTCAATGAGCAGTTCTTC.